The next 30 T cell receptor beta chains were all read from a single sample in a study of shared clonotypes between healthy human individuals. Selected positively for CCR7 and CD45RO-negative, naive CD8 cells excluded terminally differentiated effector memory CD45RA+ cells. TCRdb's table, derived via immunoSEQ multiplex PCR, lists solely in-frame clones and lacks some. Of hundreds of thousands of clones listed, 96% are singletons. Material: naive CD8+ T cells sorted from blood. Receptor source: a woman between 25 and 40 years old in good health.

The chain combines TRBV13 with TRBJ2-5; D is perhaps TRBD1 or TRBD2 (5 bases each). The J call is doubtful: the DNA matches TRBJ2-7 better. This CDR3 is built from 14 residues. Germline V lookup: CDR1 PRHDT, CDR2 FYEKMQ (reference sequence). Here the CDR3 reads CASSIRDGPYEQYF. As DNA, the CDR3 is TGTGCCAGCAGCATCCGGGACGGCCCCTACGAGCAGTACTTC.

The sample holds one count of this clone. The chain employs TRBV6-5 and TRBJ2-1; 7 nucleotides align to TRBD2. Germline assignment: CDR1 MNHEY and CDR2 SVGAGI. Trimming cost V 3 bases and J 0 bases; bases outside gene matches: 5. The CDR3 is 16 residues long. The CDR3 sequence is CASSYTSESSYNEQFF. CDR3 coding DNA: TGTGCCAGCAGTTATACTAGCGAAAGCTCCTACAATGAGCAGTTCTTC.

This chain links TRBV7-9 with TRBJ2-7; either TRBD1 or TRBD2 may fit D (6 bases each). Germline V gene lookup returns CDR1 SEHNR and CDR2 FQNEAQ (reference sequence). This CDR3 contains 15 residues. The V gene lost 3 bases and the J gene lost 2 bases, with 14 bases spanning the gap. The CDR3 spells CASSFGGRGTYEQYF. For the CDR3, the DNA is TGTGCCAGCAGCTTTGGGGGGCGCGGAACCTACGAGCAGTACTTC. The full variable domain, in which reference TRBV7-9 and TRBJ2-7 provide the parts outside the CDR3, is DTGVSQNPRHKITKRGQNVTFRCDPISEHNRLYWYRQTLGQGPEFLTYFQNEAQLEKSRLLSDRFSAERPKGSFSTLEIQRTEQGDSAMYLCASSFGGRGTYEQYFGPGTRLTVT.

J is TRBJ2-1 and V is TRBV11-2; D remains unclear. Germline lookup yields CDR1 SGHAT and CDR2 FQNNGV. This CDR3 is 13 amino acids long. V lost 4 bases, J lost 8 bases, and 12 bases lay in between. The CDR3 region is CASSWSFSDEQFF. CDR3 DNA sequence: TGTGCCAGCAGCTGGTCTTTTAGTGATGAGCAGTTCTTC. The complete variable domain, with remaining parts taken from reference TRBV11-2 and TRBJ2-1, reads EAGVAQSPRYKIIEKRQSVAFWCNPISGHATLYWYQQILGQGPKLLIQFQNNGVVDDSQLPKDRFSAERLKGVDSTLKIQPAKLEDSAVYLCASSWSFSDEQFFGPGTRLTVL.

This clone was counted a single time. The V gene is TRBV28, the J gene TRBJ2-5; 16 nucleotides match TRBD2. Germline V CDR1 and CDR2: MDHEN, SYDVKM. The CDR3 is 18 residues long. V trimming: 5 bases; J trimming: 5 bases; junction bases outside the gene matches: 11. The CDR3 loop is CASSQGLAGGPGFETQYF. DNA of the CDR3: TGTGCCAGCAGTCAGGGACTAGCGGGAGGGCCCGGGTTTGAGACCCAGTACTTC.

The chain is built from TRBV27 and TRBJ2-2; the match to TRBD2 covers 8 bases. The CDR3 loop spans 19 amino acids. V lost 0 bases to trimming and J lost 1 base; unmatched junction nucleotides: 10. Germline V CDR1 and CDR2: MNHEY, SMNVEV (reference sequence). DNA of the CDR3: TGTGCCAGCAGTTTATCACCTTGGCTAAGCGGGGGGAACACCGGGGAGCTGTTTTTT. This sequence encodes CASSLSPWLSGGNTGELFF.

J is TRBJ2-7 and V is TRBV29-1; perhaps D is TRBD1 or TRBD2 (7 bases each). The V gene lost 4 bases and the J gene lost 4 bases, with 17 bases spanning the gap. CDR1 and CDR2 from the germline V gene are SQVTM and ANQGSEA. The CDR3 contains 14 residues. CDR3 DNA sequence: TGCAGCGTTGTGTTTGGTCAGGGGGGGTACGAGCAGTACTTC. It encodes CSVVFGQGGYEQYF.

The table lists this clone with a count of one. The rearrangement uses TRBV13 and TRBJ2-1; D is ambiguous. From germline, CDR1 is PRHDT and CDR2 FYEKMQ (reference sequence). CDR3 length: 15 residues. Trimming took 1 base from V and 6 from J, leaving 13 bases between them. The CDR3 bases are TGTGCCAGCAGCTTAGTGAGGTCCCCCATCAATGAGCAGTTCTTC. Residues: CASSLVRSPINEQFF.

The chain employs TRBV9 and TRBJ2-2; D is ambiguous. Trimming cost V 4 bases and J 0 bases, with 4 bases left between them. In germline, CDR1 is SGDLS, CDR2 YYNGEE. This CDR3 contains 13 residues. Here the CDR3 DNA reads TGTGCCAGCAGCACGACGAACACCGGGGAGCTGTTTTTT. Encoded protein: CASSTTNTGELFF.

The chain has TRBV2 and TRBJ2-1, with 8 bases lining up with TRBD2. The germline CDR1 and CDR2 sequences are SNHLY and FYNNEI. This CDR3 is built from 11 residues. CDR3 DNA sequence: TGTGCGACGGGAGGGGGGAATGAGCAGTTCTTC. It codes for CATGGGNEQFF.

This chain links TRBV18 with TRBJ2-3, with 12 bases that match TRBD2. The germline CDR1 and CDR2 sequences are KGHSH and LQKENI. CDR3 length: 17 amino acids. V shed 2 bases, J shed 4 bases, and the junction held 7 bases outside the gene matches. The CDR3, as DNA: TGTGCCAGCTCACCAGAAGGACTAGCGGGATTGGCAGATACGCAGTATTTT. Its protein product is CASSPEGLAGLADTQYF.

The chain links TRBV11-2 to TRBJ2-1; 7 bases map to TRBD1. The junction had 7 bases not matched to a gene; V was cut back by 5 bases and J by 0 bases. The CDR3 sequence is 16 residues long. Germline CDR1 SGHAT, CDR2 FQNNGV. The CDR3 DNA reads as TGTGCCAGCAGCCTGGGACAGTTGAGCTCCTACAATGAGCAGTTCTTC. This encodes CASSLGQLSSYNEQFF.

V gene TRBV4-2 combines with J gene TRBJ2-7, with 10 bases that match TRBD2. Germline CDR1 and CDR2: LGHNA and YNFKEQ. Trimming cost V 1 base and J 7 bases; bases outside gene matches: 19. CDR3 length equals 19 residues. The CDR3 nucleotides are TGTGCCAGCAGCCAAGTTGCATTCGGGCAAGCGGGAGGGCCGCAAGAGCAGTACTTC. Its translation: CASSQVAFGQAGGPQEQYF.

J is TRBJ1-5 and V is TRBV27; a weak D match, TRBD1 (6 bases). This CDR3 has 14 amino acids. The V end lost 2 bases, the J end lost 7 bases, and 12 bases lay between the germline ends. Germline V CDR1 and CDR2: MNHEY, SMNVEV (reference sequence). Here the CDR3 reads CASSLGQGPQPQHF. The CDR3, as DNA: TGTGCCAGCAGTTTAGGGCAGGGGCCGCAGCCCCAGCATTTT.

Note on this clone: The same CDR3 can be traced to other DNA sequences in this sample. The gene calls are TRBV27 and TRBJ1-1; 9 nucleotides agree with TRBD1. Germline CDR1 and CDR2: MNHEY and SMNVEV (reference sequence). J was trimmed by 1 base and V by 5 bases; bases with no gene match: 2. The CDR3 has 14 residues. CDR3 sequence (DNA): TGTGCCAGCAGTGTGACAGGGGGGAACACTGAAGCTTTCTTT. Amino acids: CASSVTGGNTEAFF.

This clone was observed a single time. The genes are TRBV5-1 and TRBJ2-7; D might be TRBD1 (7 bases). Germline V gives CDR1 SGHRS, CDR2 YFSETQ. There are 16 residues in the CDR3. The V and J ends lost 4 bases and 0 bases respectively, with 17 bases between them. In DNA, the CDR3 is TGCGCCAGCAGCGGGGCGCAGGGGGGTGACTCCTACGAGCAGTACTTC. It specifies CASSGAQGGDSYEQYF.

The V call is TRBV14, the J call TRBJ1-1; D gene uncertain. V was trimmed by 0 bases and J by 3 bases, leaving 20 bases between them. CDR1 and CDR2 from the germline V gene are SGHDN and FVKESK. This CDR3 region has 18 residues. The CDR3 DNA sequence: TGTGCCAGCAGCCAAGATAGGGTCCTCCACATCTGGGACACTGAAGCTTTCTTT. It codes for CASSQDRVLHIWDTEAFF.

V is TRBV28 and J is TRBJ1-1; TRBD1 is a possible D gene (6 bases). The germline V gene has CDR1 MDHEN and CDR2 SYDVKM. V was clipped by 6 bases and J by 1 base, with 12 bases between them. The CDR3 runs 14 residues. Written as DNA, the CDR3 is TGTGCCAGCAGGACAGGACTTCCGAACACTGAAGCTTTCTTT. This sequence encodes CASRTGLPNTEAFF.

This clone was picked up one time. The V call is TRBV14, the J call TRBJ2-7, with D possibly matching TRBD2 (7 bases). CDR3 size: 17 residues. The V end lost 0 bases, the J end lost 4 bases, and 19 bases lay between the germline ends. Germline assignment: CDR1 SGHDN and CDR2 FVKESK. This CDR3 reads CASSQDLGGGLKYEQYF. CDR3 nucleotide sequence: TGTGCCAGCAGCCAAGATCTTGGGGGGGGCCTCAAATACGAGCAGTACTTC.

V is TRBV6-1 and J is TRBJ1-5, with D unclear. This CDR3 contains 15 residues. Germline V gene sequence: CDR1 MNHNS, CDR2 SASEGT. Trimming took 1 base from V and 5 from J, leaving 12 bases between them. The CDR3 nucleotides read TGTGCCAGCAGTGAAGGGGTTTCAGCCCATCAGCCCCAGCATTTT. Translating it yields CASSEGVSAHQPQHF.

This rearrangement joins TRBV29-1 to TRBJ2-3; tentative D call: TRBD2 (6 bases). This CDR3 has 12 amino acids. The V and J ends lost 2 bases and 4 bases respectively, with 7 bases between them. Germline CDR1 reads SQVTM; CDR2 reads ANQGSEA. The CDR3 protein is CSVERESDTQYF. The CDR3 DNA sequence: TGCAGCGTTGAACGGGAGTCAGATACGCAGTATTTT.

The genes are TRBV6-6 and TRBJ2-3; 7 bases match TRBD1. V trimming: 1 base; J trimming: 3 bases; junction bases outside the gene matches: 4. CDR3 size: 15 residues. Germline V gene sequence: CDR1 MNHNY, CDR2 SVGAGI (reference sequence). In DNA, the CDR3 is TGTGCCAGCAGTTACTATGCAGGGGGTACAGATACGCAGTATTTT. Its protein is CASSYYAGGTDTQYF.

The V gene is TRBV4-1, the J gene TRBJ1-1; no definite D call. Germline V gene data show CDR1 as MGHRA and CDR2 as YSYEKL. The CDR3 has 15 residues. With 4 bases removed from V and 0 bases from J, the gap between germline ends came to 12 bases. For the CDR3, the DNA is TGCGCCAGCAGCCCCGCACGGGGATTGAACACTGAAGCTTTCTTT. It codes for CASSPARGLNTEAFF.

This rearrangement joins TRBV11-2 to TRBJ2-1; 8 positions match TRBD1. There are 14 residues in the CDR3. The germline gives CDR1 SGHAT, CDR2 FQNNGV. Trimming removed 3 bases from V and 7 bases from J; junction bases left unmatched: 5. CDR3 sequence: CASSFGQGLNEQFF. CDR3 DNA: TGTGCCAGCAGCTTTGGACAGGGATTGAATGAGCAGTTCTTC. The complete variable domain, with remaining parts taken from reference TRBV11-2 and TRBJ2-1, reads EAGVAQSPRYKIIEKRQSVAFWCNPISGHATLYWYQQILGQGPKLLIQFQNNGVVDDSQLPKDRFSAERLKGVDSTLKIQPAKLEDSAVYLCASSFGQGLNEQFFGPGTRLTVL.

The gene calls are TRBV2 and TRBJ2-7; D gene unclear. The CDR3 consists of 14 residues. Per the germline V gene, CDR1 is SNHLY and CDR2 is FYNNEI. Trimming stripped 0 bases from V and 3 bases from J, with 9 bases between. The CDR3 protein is CASSEAPHLYEQYF. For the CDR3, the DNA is TGTGCCAGCAGTGAAGCGCCACACCTCTACGAGCAGTACTTC.

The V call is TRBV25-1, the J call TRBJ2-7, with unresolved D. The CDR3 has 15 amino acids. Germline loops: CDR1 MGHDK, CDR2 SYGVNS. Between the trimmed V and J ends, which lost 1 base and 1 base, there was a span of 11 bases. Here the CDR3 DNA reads TGTGCCAGCAGTGAATTTTGGATGGGGTCCTACGAGCAGTACTTC. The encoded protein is CASSEFWMGSYEQYF.

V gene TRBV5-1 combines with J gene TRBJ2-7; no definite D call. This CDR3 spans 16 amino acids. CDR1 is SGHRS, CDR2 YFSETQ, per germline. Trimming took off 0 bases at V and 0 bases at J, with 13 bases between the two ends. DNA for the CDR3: TGCGCCAGCAGCTTGGTGCTGGGCAGGAGCTCCTACGAGCAGTACTTC. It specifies CASSLVLGRSSYEQYF.

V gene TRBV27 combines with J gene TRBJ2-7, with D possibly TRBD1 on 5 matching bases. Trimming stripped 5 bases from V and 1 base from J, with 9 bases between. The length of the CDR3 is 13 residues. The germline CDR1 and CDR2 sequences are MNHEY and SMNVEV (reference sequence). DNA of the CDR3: TGTGCCAGCAGTGTTGGGGCATCCTACGAGCAGTACTTC. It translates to CASSVGASYEQYF.

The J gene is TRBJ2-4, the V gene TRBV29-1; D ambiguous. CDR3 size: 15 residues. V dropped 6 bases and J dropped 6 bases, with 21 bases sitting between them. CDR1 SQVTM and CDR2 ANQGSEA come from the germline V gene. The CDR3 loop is CSVIGSRSQRNIQYF. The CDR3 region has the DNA TGCAGCGTGATAGGCAGTCGTAGCCAGAGAAACATTCAGTACTTC.

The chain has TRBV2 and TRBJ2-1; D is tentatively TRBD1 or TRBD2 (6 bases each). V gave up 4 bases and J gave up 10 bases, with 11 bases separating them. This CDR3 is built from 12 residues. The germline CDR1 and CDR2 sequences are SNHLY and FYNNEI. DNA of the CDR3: TGTGCCAGCAGTGCTGGGGGGCAAGAGCAGTTCTTC. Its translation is CASSAGGQEQFF.